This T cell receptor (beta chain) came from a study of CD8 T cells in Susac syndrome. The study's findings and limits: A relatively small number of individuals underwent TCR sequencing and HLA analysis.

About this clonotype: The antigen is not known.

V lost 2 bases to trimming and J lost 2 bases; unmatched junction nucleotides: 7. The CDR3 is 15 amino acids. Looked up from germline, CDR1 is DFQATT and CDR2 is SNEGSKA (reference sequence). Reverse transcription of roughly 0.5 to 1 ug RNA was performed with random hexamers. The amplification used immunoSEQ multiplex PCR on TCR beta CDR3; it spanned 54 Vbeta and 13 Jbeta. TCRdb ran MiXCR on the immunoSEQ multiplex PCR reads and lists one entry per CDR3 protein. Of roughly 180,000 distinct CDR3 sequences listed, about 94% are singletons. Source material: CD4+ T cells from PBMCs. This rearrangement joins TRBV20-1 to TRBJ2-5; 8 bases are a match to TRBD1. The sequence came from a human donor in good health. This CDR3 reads CSARPDRAEQETQYF. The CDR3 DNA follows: TGCAGTGCTAGACCGGACAGGGCGGAGCAAGAGACCCAGTACTTC.